The 31 T cell receptor beta chains listed next were all sequenced from one sample in a study of OX40 agonist ivuxolimab in advanced cancers. TCRdb's table, derived via immunoSEQ multiplex PCR, lists solely in-frame clones and lacks some. The data hold 30,000 to 40,000 clones, with roughly four fifths observed a single time. Sequencing used CD4+ or CD8+ T cells sorted from blood, obtained in a trial of the OX40 agonist ivuxolimab. These receptors originate from an adult with an advanced solid tumor such as melanoma, head and neck, liver or kidney cancer.

The chain has TRBV25-1 and TRBJ2-3; tentative D call: TRBD1 (6 bases). The CDR3 has 15 amino acids. In germline, CDR1 is MGHDK, CDR2 SYGVNS. Trimming pared 3 bases from V and 4 bases from J, leaving 14 bases between. The CDR3 DNA follows: TGTGCCAGCAGTGAGTTCAGGGGCGATGCAGATACGCAGTATTTT. Translating it yields CASSEFRGDADTQYF.

The genes are TRBV30 and TRBJ1-3; D call uncertain. The germline V and J ends were trimmed by 4 bases and 1 base, with 8 bases remaining between them. CDR3 length equals 13 residues. CDR1 GTSNPN and CDR2 SVGIG come from the germline V gene (reference sequence). In DNA, the CDR3 is TGTGCCTGGACCAGGCAATCTGGAAACACCATATATTTT. Translated, it gives CAWTRQSGNTIYF. The variable domain in full, completed from reference TRBV30 and TRBJ1-3, reads SQTIHQWPATLVQPVGSPLSLECTVEGTSNPNLYWYRQAAGRGLQLLFYSVGIGQISSEVPQNLSASRPQDRQFILSSKKLLLSDSGFYLCAWTRQSGNTIYFGEGSWLTVV.

The V call is TRBV6-5, the J call TRBJ1-4; tentative D call: TRBD1 (5 bases). The CDR3 has 15 residues. The V gene's germline CDR1 is MNHEY and CDR2 SVGAGI. V was cut by 2 bases and J by 4 bases, with 11 bases left in between. Here the CDR3 DNA reads TGTGCCAGCAGTTACGTGGCAGGGCGTAATGAAAAACTGTTTTTT. Its translation is CASSYVAGRNEKLFF.

As DNA, the CDR3 is TGTGCCAGCAGCCCGTTGGGCACAGATACGCAGTATTTT. It yields the protein CASSPLGTDTQYF. The chain recombines TRBV19 with TRBJ2-3; unclear D gene. The ends were cut back, 9 bases at V and 1 base at J, with 11 bases in the middle. CDR1 is LNHDA, CDR2 SQIVND, per germline (reference sequence). This CDR3 has 13 residues.

This clone was detected once. V is TRBV19 and J is TRBJ1-5, with D perhaps TRBD1 (5 bases). Between the trimmed V and J ends, which lost 2 bases and 5 bases, there was a span of 25 bases. This CDR3 spans 19 amino acids. CDR1 is LNHDA and CDR2 is SQIVND in the germline V gene (reference sequence). The CDR3 nucleotides are TGTGCCAGTAGTATAAATGTCTGGGTGGCAGCGGGACCTTATCAGCCCCAGCATTTT. Residues: CASSINVWVAAGPYQPQHF.

The chain recombines TRBV9 with TRBJ2-3; 9 nucleotides match TRBD2. The germline V gene encodes CDR1 SGDLS and CDR2 YYNGEE. There are 16 residues in the CDR3. V shed 1 base and J 4 bases; nucleotides not matched to a gene: 7. CDR3 residues: CASSVLRSGGSDTQYF. The DNA of the CDR3 is TGTGCCAGCAGCGTACTACGTAGCGGGGGATCAGATACGCAGTATTTT.

This rearrangement joins TRBV4-1 to TRBJ2-6, with D possibly matching TRBD1 (6 bases). Per germline, CDR1 MGHRA and CDR2 YSYEKL. The CDR3 length is 15 residues. V gave up 4 bases and J gave up 1 base, with 8 bases separating them. The CDR3 reads CASSRTGSGANVLTF. CDR3 nucleotides: TGCGCCAGCAGCCGAACAGGGTCTGGGGCCAACGTCCTGACTTTC.

This chain uses TRBV11-1 with TRBJ2-5; 7 bases match TRBD2. CDR3 length: 14 residues. J lost 5 bases, V lost 0 bases, and 3 bases had no gene match. CDR1 SGHAT and CDR2 FQDESV come from the germline V gene (reference sequence). The CDR3 coding sequence is TGTGCCAGCAGCTTAGCGGGGGGGATGGAGACCCAGTACTTC. Translating it yields CASSLAGGMETQYF.

As for this clone: One junction end does not reproduce the germline sequence, and a read error may be involved. The CDR3 is CASTQGGRYGYTF. CDR3 bases: TGTGCCAGCACCCAGGGAGGAAGGTATGGCTACACCTTC. J is TRBJ1-2 and V is TRBV5-1; tentatively, D is TRBD1 (5 bases). Germline V lookup: CDR1 SGHRS, CDR2 YFSETQ. The CDR3 has 13 residues.

This CDR3 reads CASREPRETNTEAFF. The CDR3 nucleotides read TGTGCCAGCAGAGAACCCAGGGAAACGAACACTGAAGCTTTCTTT. The chain couples TRBV2 to TRBJ1-1; possible D gene TRBD1, 5 bases. The germline gives CDR1 SNHLY, CDR2 FYNNEI. Trimming took off 6 bases at V and 1 base at J, with 15 bases between the two ends. The CDR3 is made up of 15 amino acids.

The chain combines TRBV7-2 with TRBJ2-5; the D gene could be TRBD1 or TRBD2 (6 bases each). The ends were cut back, 5 bases at V and 5 bases at J, with 24 bases in the middle. The CDR3 has 17 residues. Germline V gene sequence: CDR1 SGHTA, CDR2 FQGNSA. In DNA form, the CDR3 reads TGTGCCAGCAGCCCAAGGGGGATTGGAGGGGGGATGGAGACCCAGTACTTC. Amino acids: CASSPRGIGGGMETQYF.

V is TRBV11-2 and J is TRBJ1-1; no clear D gene. CDR1 is SGHAT and CDR2 is FQNNGV in the germline V gene. This CDR3 is 16 amino acids long. Trimming left V 1 base short and J 1 base short, with 13 bases between. The CDR3 DNA follows: TGTGCCAGCAGCTTAGGTTTGTGGGCTGGGAACACTGAAGCTTTCTTT. It is translated as CASSLGLWAGNTEAFF.

This chain uses TRBV28 with TRBJ1-3; D not certain. Per germline, CDR1 MDHEN and CDR2 SYDVKM. The CDR3 loop spans 14 amino acids. With 2 bases removed from V and 2 bases from J, the gap between germline ends came to 7 bases. CDR3 bases: TGTGCCAGCAGTTTAAGCAATCCTGGAAACACCATATATTTT. Translating it yields CASSLSNPGNTIYF.

In DNA form, the CDR3 reads TGTGCCAGCAGCTCCCACTACGGACTAGCGGGGGGGCAAGGCGGGGAGCTGTTTTTT. This sequence encodes CASSSHYGLAGGQGGELFF. This chain links TRBV11-2 with TRBJ2-2; 15 positions match TRBD2. Germline values: CDR1 SGHAT, CDR2 FQNNGV. V was pared by 4 bases and J by 7 bases, with 13 bases of the junction left unmatched. The CDR3 length is 19 residues.

This clone came up once. The CDR3 DNA is TGTGCCAGCAGTTTTCTCCGGGCCAAGAATTCACCCCTCCACTTT. This sequence encodes CASSFLRAKNSPLHF. The V and J genes are TRBV5-8 and TRBJ1-6, with no clear D. The CDR3 has 15 residues. CDR1 and CDR2 from the germline V gene are SGHTS and YDEGEE. V lost 5 bases and J lost 7, with 16 bases in between.

This clone was picked up a small number of times. V is TRBV27 and J is TRBJ2-3; tentative D call: TRBD1 (6 bases). The length of the CDR3 is 14 residues. V shed 3 bases and J shed 2 bases, with 9 bases lying between them. CDR1 MNHEY and CDR2 SMNVEV come from the germline V gene (reference sequence). The CDR3: CASSFRTVTDTQYF. The CDR3 bases are TGTGCCAGCAGTTTTAGGACAGTCACAGATACGCAGTATTTT.

The chain employs TRBV2 and TRBJ2-3, with 12 positions matching TRBD2. Trimming cost V 10 bases and J 5 bases; bases outside gene matches: 16. Germline lookup yields CDR1 SNHLY and CDR2 FYNNEI. This CDR3 contains 17 residues. Here the CDR3 DNA reads TGTGCCATACCCACACCTTCTAGCGGGGGGGCGCAAGATACGCAGTATTTT. Amino acid sequence: CAIPTPSSGGAQDTQYF.

The chain recombines TRBV6-5 with TRBJ2-3; D gene uncertain. CDR3 length: 14 amino acids. CDR1 and CDR2 from the germline V gene are MNHEY and SVGAGI. V was cut by 2 bases and J by 2 bases, with 8 bases left in between. CDR3: CASSYGLFTDTQYF. The DNA of the CDR3 is TGTGCCAGCAGTTACGGTCTATTCACAGATACGCAGTATTTT.

The rearrangement uses TRBV10-1 and TRBJ1-1; no clear D gene. This CDR3 has 13 amino acids. Germline lookup yields CDR1 WNHNN and CDR2 SYGVQD (reference sequence). Trimming pared 7 bases from V and 1 base from J, leaving 10 bases between. The CDR3 DNA sequence: TGCGCCAGCATGCAATTCCCGAACACTGAAGCTTTCTTT. It encodes CASMQFPNTEAFF.

The chain recombines TRBV6-6 with TRBJ2-3; TRBD2 is a possible D gene (7 bases). Germline V gene lookup returns CDR1 MNHNY and CDR2 SVGAGI (reference sequence). Trimming left V 5 bases short and J 2 bases short, with 11 bases between. This CDR3 region has 14 residues. The chain's CDR3 is CASSRGGTTDTQYF. CDR3 in DNA: TGTGCCAGCAGTCGCGGGGGCACCACAGATACGCAGTATTTT.

The chain employs TRBV10-3 and TRBJ1-6; D is uncertain. CDR1 and CDR2 (germline): ENHRY, SYGVKD. V lost 4 bases and J 5 bases, leaving 9 bases between the germline ends. The CDR3 length is 14 residues. CDR3 residues: CAISVKTDNSPLHF. As DNA, the CDR3 is TGTGCCATCAGTGTCAAGACGGATAATTCACCCCTCCACTTT.

The CDR3: CASSLGQVGNEQFF. In DNA, the CDR3 is TGTGCCAGCAGCTTGGGACAGGTGGGGAATGAGCAGTTCTTC. The gene calls are TRBV11-3 and TRBJ2-1; 8 positions agree with TRBD1. Germline V lookup: CDR1 SGHNT, CDR2 YENEEA. J was trimmed by 7 bases and V by 3 bases; bases with no gene match: 5. The CDR3 has 14 residues.

The gene calls are TRBV28 and TRBJ2-5, with 8 bases identical to TRBD1. The J call may be in error: the DNA end matches TRBJ2-7 better. This CDR3 comprises 15 residues. CDR1 MDHEN and CDR2 SYDVKM come from the germline V gene. The CDR3 bases are TGTGCCAGCAGTTTCGAACCCAGGGGGCACTACGAGCAGTACTTC. Amino acids: CASSFEPRGHYEQYF.

This chain uses TRBV6-6 with TRBJ2-7, with 8 bases matching TRBD1. The CDR3 spans 15 residues. J was trimmed by 3 bases and V by 5 bases; bases with no gene match: 9. Germline loops: CDR1 MNHNY, CDR2 SVGAGI (reference sequence). CDR3 in amino acids: CASSTGGTGYYEQYF. CDR3 bases: TGTGCCAGCAGTACCGGAGGGACAGGTTACTACGAGCAGTACTTC.

The V and J genes are TRBV19 and TRBJ1-3; TRBD1 is a possible D gene (5 bases). There are 16 residues in the CDR3. Germline CDR1 is LNHDA and CDR2 is SQIVND (reference sequence). The germline V and J ends were trimmed by 1 base and 4 bases, with 14 bases remaining between them. The CDR3, as DNA: TGTGCCAGTAGTATAGCTCGGATGGGACTCGGAAACACCATATATTTT. The encoded protein is CASSIARMGLGNTIYF.

The V call is TRBV29-1, the J call TRBJ1-1; weak D call: TRBD1 (5 bases). V was clipped by 3 bases and J by 0 bases, with 11 bases between them. Per the germline V gene, CDR1 is SQVTM and CDR2 is ANQGSEA. CDR3 length: 14 residues. CDR3 nucleotides: TGCAGCGTTGAGGTTTGGGGACTGAACACTGAAGCTTTCTTT. It is translated as CSVEVWGLNTEAFF.

V gene TRBV5-5 combines with J gene TRBJ2-1; TRBD2 matches 8 bases. The trim removed 4 bases at V and 5 bases at J, leaving 8 bases unmatched. This CDR3 has 15 amino acids. The germline V gene encodes CDR1 SGHKS and CDR2 YYEKEE (reference sequence). The CDR3, as DNA: TGTGCCAGCAGCCCCGGGACTAGGAGGAACAATGAGCAGTTCTTC. It yields the protein CASSPGTRRNNEQFF.

The rearrangement joins TRBV5-6 to TRBJ1-4; no definite D call. V lost 0 bases, J lost 1 base, and 4 bases lay in between. Germline V gene sequence: CDR1 SGHDT, CDR2 YYEEEE. This CDR3 is built from 14 residues. The CDR3 DNA sequence: TGTGCCAGCAGCTTGGGTGGAACTAATGAAAAACTGTTTTTT. Its protein is CASSLGGTNEKLFF.

This clone was counted a single time. At one of its ends the junction is not consistent with the germline gene, which may arise from a read error. The chain is built from TRBV13 and TRBJ2-1, with 9 bases that match TRBD1. CDR3 length: 17 amino acids. Germline V lookup: CDR1 PRHDT, CDR2 FYEKMQ (reference sequence). The CDR3 nucleotides are TGTGCCAGCAGCTTAGCAAGGTGGGGACAGGGCAGGAATGAGCGGTTCTTC. Its translation is CASSLARWGQGRNERFF. The full variable domain, its missing parts supplied by reference TRBV13 and TRBJ2-1, is AAGVIQSPRHLIKEKRETATLKCYPIPRHDTVYWYQQGPGQDPQFLISFYEKMQSDKGSIPDRFSAQQFSDYHSELNMSSLELGDSALYFCASSLARWGQGRNERFFGPGTRLTVL.

The V call is TRBV27, the J call TRBJ2-1; perhaps D is TRBD1 or TRBD2 (5 bases each). The length of the CDR3 is 15 residues. V was clipped by 3 bases and J by 2 bases, with 11 bases between them. Germline V gene data show CDR1 as MNHEY and CDR2 as SMNVEV (reference sequence). The CDR3 spells CASSLSGTTYNEQFF. The CDR3 DNA reads TGTGCCAGCAGTTTGTCCGGGACCACCTACAATGAGCAGTTCTTC.

This chain uses TRBV28 with TRBJ1-1; no firm D call. V was trimmed by 8 bases and J by 1 base, leaving 17 bases between them. Germline V gene lookup returns CDR1 MDHEN and CDR2 SYDVKM. There are 15 residues in the CDR3. This CDR3 is CASRIRPGRNTEAFF. CDR3 coding DNA: TGTGCCAGCCGGATAAGGCCAGGAAGGAACACTGAAGCTTTCTTT. The full variable domain, in which reference TRBV28 and TRBJ1-1 provide the parts outside the CDR3, is DVKVTQSSRYLVKRTGEKVFLECVQDMDHENMFWYRQDPGLGLRLIYFSYDVKMKEKGDIPEGYSVSREKKERFSLILESASTNQTSMYLCASRIRPGRNTEAFFGQGTRLTVV.